This record concerns one T cell receptor (beta chain) sequence. The data were obtained in a study of blood T cell repertoires in COVID-19. V was pared by 5 bases and J by 4 bases, with 4 bases of the junction left unmatched. Germline lookup yields CDR1 SGHTA and CDR2 FQGNSA. This CDR3 has 15 residues. The repertoire was sequenced with immunoSEQ multiplex PCR; TCRdb's copy has only in-frame clones and lacks some. The sample gives 40,000 to 55,000 clones, approximately 91% of which show up once; more than 9.5% is in the top ten. The material sequenced was peripheral blood. The receptor was isolated from a woman older than 75 with acute or convalescent COVID-19. V is TRBV7-2 and J is TRBJ2-1; TRBD2 matches 11 bases. The CDR3 bases are TGTGCCAGCAGCACCGGGACTAGCGGTTACAATGAGCAGTTCTTC. Its protein is CASSTGTSGYNEQFF.